Listed below are T cell receptor beta chains from one sample, sequenced in a study of blood T cell repertoires in COVID-19. Assay used: immunoSEQ multiplex PCR; TCRdb lists only in-frame clones, some missing. Of some 97,000 clones detected, roughly nine tenths appear once; the ten largest clones hold approximately 1.5%. Sequences were obtained from peripheral blood. These receptor sequences come from a man aged 55-75 years with acute or convalescent COVID-19. The CDR3 runs from the conserved cysteine through the conserved F or W. Each record gives: D gene, clone size, V gene, CDR3 length, J gene, CDR3 protein, CDR3 DNA. A D gene is named only where the DNA matches it firmly. Some rows have no size entry. The others give once, few or many, or a class for an expanded clone.

D gene: TRBD1; clone size: few; V gene: TRBV6-5; CDR3 length: 15; J gene: TRBJ1-4; CDR3 protein: CASRDLRGLHEKLFF; CDR3 DNA: TGTGCCAGCAGAGATCTCAGGGGGCTGCATGAAAAACTGTTTTTT
D gene: TRBD2; clone size: -; V gene: TRBV7-2; CDR3 length: 16; J gene: TRBJ2-3; CDR3 protein: CASSNGLAGSTDTQYF; CDR3 DNA: TGTGCCAGCAGCAACGGACTAGCGGGAAGCACAGATACGCAGTATTTT
D gene: TRBD1; clone size: -; V gene: TRBV18; CDR3 length: 15; J gene: TRBJ2-7; CDR3 protein: CASSLGTGLRSEQYF; CDR3 DNA: TGTGCCAGCTCACTGGGGACAGGATTAAGGAGCGAGCAGTACTTC
D gene: -; clone size: -; V gene: TRBV30; CDR3 length: 13; J gene: TRBJ1-2; CDR3 protein: CAWSRVLNYGYTF; CDR3 DNA: TGTGCCTGGAGCAGGGTTCTTAACTATGGCTACACCTTC
D gene: -; clone size: -; V gene: TRBV29-1; CDR3 length: 12; J gene: TRBJ2-7; CDR3 protein: CSVDPGDYEQYF; CDR3 DNA: TGCAGCGTTGATCCAGGGGACTACGAGCAGTACTTC
D gene: -; clone size: -; V gene: TRBV6-6; CDR3 length: 13; J gene: TRBJ1-5; CDR3 protein: CASSFPSNQPQHF; CDR3 DNA: TGTGCCAGCAGCTTTCCTAGCAATCAGCCCCAGCATTTT
D gene: -; clone size: -; V gene: TRBV27; CDR3 length: 13; J gene: TRBJ1-6; CDR3 protein: CASRGLGVSPLHF; CDR3 DNA: TGTGCCAGCAGAGGACTTGGAGTTTCACCCCTCCACTTT
D gene: TRBD2; clone size: -; V gene: TRBV20-1; CDR3 length: 15; J gene: TRBJ2-5; CDR3 protein: CSASRPSGGRETQYF; CDR3 DNA: TGCAGTGCTAGTCGGCCTAGCGGGGGGAGAGAGACCCAGTACTTC
D gene: -; clone size: -; V gene: TRBV21-1; CDR3 length: 16; J gene: TRBJ1-2; CDR3 protein: CASTCRQDSQGYGYTF; CDR3 DNA: TGTGCCAGCACTTGTAGACAGGATTCACAGGGCTATGGCTACACCTTC
D gene: TRBD1; clone size: -; V gene: TRBV19; CDR3 length: 14; J gene: TRBJ1-2; CDR3 protein: CASRGTGGNHGYTF; CDR3 DNA: TGTGCCAGTAGGGGGACAGGGGGCAATCATGGCTACACCTTC
D gene: TRBD1; clone size: -; V gene: TRBV10-2; CDR3 length: 16; J gene: TRBJ1-6; CDR3 protein: CASRSSQGVGYSPLHF; CDR3 DNA: TGCGCCAGCAGATCCAGCCAGGGGGTCGGTTATTCACCCCTCCACTTT
D gene: -; clone size: -; V gene: TRBV5-4; CDR3 length: 15; J gene: TRBJ1-2; CDR3 protein: CASSLGQATNYGYTF; CDR3 DNA: TGTGCCAGCAGCTTGGGACAGGCTACTAACTATGGCTACACCTTC
D gene: TRBD1; clone size: -; V gene: TRBV3-1/TRBV3-2; CDR3 length: 14; J gene: TRBJ1-3; CDR3 protein: CASGDRGSGNTIYF; CDR3 DNA: TGTGCCAGCGGGGACAGGGGGAGTGGAAACACCATATATTTT
D gene: TRBD1; clone size: -; V gene: TRBV11-1; CDR3 length: 15; J gene: TRBJ1-2; CDR3 protein: CASRASDRLNYGYTF; CDR3 DNA: TGTGCCAGCAGGGCTTCGGACAGGCTGAACTATGGCTACACCTTC
D gene: TRBD1; clone size: -; V gene: TRBV2; CDR3 length: 14; J gene: TRBJ1-5; CDR3 protein: CASSGTGLGQPQHF; CDR3 DNA: TGTGCCAGCAGTGGGACAGGGTTGGGTCAGCCCCAGCATTTT
D gene: TRBD1; clone size: -; V gene: TRBV27; CDR3 length: 15; J gene: TRBJ2-7; CDR3 protein: CASSLMRGHGYEQYF; CDR3 DNA: TGTGCCAGCAGTTTAATGAGGGGGCACGGTTACGAGCAGTACTTC
D gene: -; clone size: once; V gene: TRBV6-5; CDR3 length: 15; J gene: TRBJ2-2; CDR3 protein: CASRPGTLNTGELFF; CDR3 DNA: TGTGCCAGCCGTCCCGGGACTTTGAACACCGGGGAGCTGTTTTTT
D gene: -; clone size: -; V gene: TRBV2; CDR3 length: 15; J gene: TRBJ1-3; CDR3 protein: CASSEWAVSGNTIYF; CDR3 DNA: TGTGCCAGCAGTGAATGGGCAGTCTCTGGAAACACCATATATTTT
D gene: TRBD1; clone size: once; V gene: TRBV5-1; CDR3 length: 14; J gene: TRBJ1-2; CDR3 protein: CASSSAGQNYGYTF; CDR3 DNA: TGCGCCAGCAGCTCCGCGGGACAGAACTATGGCTACACCTTC
D gene: TRBD2; clone size: -; V gene: TRBV7-8; CDR3 length: 15; J gene: TRBJ2-3; CDR3 protein: CASSLGTSETDTQYF; CDR3 DNA: TGTGCCAGCAGCTTAGGTACTAGCGAGACAGATACGCAGTATTTT
D gene: -; clone size: -; V gene: TRBV18; CDR3 length: 16; J gene: TRBJ1-1; CDR3 protein: CASSPIAPRGVGEAFF; CDR3 DNA: TGTGCCAGCTCACCAATCGCCCCGCGGGGGGTGGGTGAAGCTTTCTTT
D gene: TRBD2; clone size: once; V gene: TRBV14; CDR3 length: 14; J gene: TRBJ2-7; CDR3 protein: CASSLAGGAYEQYF; CDR3 DNA: TGTGCCAGCAGCCTAGCGGGGGGAGCCTACGAGCAGTACTTC
D gene: TRBD2; clone size: -; V gene: TRBV5-1; CDR3 length: 15; J gene: TRBJ2-6; CDR3 protein: CASSREGSGANVLTF; CDR3 DNA: TGCGCCAGCAGCCGGGAGGGCTCTGGGGCCAACGTCCTGACTTTC
D gene: -; clone size: -; V gene: TRBV5-1; CDR3 length: 14; J gene: TRBJ1-4; CDR3 protein: CASSLGSSNEKLFF; CDR3 DNA: TGCGCCAGCAGCTTGGGGAGCTCTAATGAAAAACTGTTTTTT
D gene: TRBD1; clone size: -; V gene: TRBV2; CDR3 length: 12; J gene: TRBJ2-1; CDR3 protein: CASSDTGGEQFF; CDR3 DNA: TGTGCCAGCAGTGATACAGGGGGTGAGCAGTTCTTC
D gene: -; clone size: -; V gene: TRBV15; CDR3 length: 15; J gene: TRBJ1-2; CDR3 protein: CATSRDYRDNYGYTF; CDR3 DNA: TGTGCCACCAGCAGAGACTACAGGGATAACTATGGCTACACCTTC
D gene: TRBD2; clone size: -; V gene: TRBV7-2; CDR3 length: 16; J gene: TRBJ2-3; CDR3 protein: CASSAGTSGNTDTQYF; CDR3 DNA: TGTGCCAGCAGCGCAGGGACTAGCGGAAACACAGATACGCAGTATTTT
D gene: -; clone size: -; V gene: TRBV6-1; CDR3 length: 15; J gene: TRBJ1-2; CDR3 protein: CASREGGRVGYGYTF; CDR3 DNA: TGTGCCAGCAGAGAAGGTGGCAGGGTAGGCTATGGCTACACCTTC
D gene: TRBD1; clone size: -; V gene: TRBV5-5; CDR3 length: 15; J gene: TRBJ1-5; CDR3 protein: CASSQDRGGNQPQHF; CDR3 DNA: TGTGCCAGCAGCCAGGACAGGGGTGGCAATCAGCCCCAGCATTTT
D gene: -; clone size: few; V gene: TRBV5-1; CDR3 length: 17; J gene: TRBJ1-4; CDR3 protein: CASSLGLGEGTNEKLFF; CDR3 DNA: TGCGCCAGCAGCTTGGGGTTAGGGGAAGGGACTAATGAAAAACTGTTTTTT
D gene: -; clone size: -; V gene: TRBV12-3/TRBV12-4; CDR3 length: 13; J gene: TRBJ1-1; CDR3 protein: CASSFGPYTEAFF; CDR3 DNA: TGTGCCAGCAGTTTTGGGCCATACACTGAAGCTTTCTTT
D gene: -; clone size: -; V gene: TRBV19; CDR3 length: 13; J gene: TRBJ2-3; CDR3 protein: CASCRGSTDTQYF; CDR3 DNA: TGTGCCAGTTGCAGGGGAAGCACAGATACGCAGTATTTT
D gene: TRBD1; clone size: -; V gene: TRBV5-4; CDR3 length: 15; J gene: TRBJ2-2; CDR3 protein: CASSQPGGFPGELFF; CDR3 DNA: TGTGCCAGCAGCCAACCAGGGGGCTTTCCCGGGGAGCTGTTTTTT
D gene: -; clone size: -; V gene: TRBV6-4; CDR3 length: 15; J gene: TRBJ2-7; CDR3 protein: CASSDSLGGNYEQYF; CDR3 DNA: TGTGCCAGCAGTGATTCCCTCGGGGGTAACTACGAGCAGTACTTC
D gene: -; clone size: -; V gene: TRBV5-5; CDR3 length: 14; J gene: TRBJ2-3; CDR3 protein: CASSPWGGVLRKYF; CDR3 DNA: TGTGCCAGCAGCCCGTGGGGGGGCGTCCTTAGAAAGTATTTT
D gene: -; clone size: -; V gene: TRBV6-5; CDR3 length: 14; J gene: TRBJ1-1; CDR3 protein: CASSTQVRGTEAFF; CDR3 DNA: TGTGCCAGCAGTACCCAGGTTCGGGGCACTGAAGCTTTCTTT
D gene: TRBD1; clone size: -; V gene: TRBV5-1; CDR3 length: 15; J gene: TRBJ1-2; CDR3 protein: CASSGNPGQVSGYTF; CDR3 DNA: TGCGCCAGCAGCGGAAACCCGGGACAGGTGAGCGGCTACACCTTC
D gene: -; clone size: -; V gene: TRBV6-1; CDR3 length: 15; J gene: TRBJ2-5; CDR3 protein: CASSERETSSETQYF; CDR3 DNA: TGTGCCAGCAGTGAAAGGGAGACTAGTTCGGAGACCCAGTACTTC
D gene: TRBD1; clone size: -; V gene: TRBV5-1; CDR3 length: 16; J gene: TRBJ1-2; CDR3 protein: CASSLEGTGSNYGYTF; CDR3 DNA: TGCGCCAGCAGCTTGGAAGGGACAGGGAGTAACTATGGCTACACCTTC
D gene: TRBD2; clone size: -; V gene: TRBV28; CDR3 length: 16; J gene: TRBJ2-6; CDR3 protein: CASGAGGPSGANVLTF; CDR3 DNA: TGTGCCAGTGGGGCGGGGGGGCCCTCTGGGGCCAACGTCCTGACTTTC
D gene: -; clone size: -; V gene: TRBV11-2; CDR3 length: 13; J gene: TRBJ1-3; CDR3 protein: CASSLALGNTIYF; CDR3 DNA: TGTGCCAGCAGCTTAGCTCTGGGAAACACCATATATTTT
D gene: TRBD2; clone size: -; V gene: TRBV3-1/TRBV3-2; CDR3 length: 17; J gene: TRBJ2-3; CDR3 protein: CASSQGGSGGTAGTQYF; CDR3 DNA: TGTGCCAGCAGCCAAGGGGGTAGCGGGGGGACAGCAGGTACGCAGTATTTT
D gene: -; clone size: -; V gene: TRBV7-2; CDR3 length: 16; J gene: TRBJ2-6; CDR3 protein: CASSTPQGTGANVLTF; CDR3 DNA: TGTGCCAGCAGCACTCCACAGGGTACTGGGGCCAACGTCCTGACTTTC
D gene: -; clone size: -; V gene: TRBV7-9; CDR3 length: 15; J gene: TRBJ1-4; CDR3 protein: CASSLVAKGNEKLFF; CDR3 DNA: TGTGCCAGCAGCTTAGTGGCGAAGGGGAATGAAAAACTGTTTTTT
D gene: -; clone size: once; V gene: TRBV4-1; CDR3 length: 14; J gene: TRBJ1-2; CDR3 protein: CATSSRERKIGYTF; CDR3 DNA: TGCGCCACTTCATCCCGAGAGAGGAAGATTGGCTACACCTTC
D gene: -; clone size: once; V gene: TRBV19; CDR3 length: 13; J gene: TRBJ1-2; CDR3 protein: CASRSKGVYGYTF; CDR3 DNA: TGTGCCAGTAGATCTAAAGGGGTTTATGGCTACACCTTC